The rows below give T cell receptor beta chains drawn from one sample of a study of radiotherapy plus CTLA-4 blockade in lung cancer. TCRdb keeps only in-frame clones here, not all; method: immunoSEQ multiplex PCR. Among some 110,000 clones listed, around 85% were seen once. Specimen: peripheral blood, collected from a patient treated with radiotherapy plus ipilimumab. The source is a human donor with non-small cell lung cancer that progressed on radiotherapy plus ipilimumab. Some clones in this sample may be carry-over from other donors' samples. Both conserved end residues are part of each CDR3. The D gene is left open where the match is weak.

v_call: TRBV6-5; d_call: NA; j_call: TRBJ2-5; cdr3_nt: TGTGCCAGCAGCCAGGGGAGGGAGACCCAGTACTTC; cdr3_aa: CASSQGRETQYF
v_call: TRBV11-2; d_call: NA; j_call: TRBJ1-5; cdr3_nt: TGTGCCAGCAGCTTAGAAGTCGCGGCTCAGCCCCAGCATTTT; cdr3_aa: CASSLEVAAQPQHF
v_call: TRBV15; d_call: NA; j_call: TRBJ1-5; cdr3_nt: TGTGCCACCAGCAGAGATCACCCAGAACCCCAGCATTTT; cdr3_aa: CATSRDHPEPQHF
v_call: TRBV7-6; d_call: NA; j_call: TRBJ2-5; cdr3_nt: TGTGCCAGCAGCCTCAACCGGGCAGCGAGGCCCCAGTACTTC; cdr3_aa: CASSLNRAARPQYF
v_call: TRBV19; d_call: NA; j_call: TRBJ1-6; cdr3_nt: TGTGCCGGTAGTGCCGGACTGCCAGGGGCTTCACCCCTCCACTTT; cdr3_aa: CAGSAGLPGASPLHF
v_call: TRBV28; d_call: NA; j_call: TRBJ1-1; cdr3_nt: TGTGCCAGCAGTTTTGGAGTCCCGAACACTGAAGCTTTCTTT; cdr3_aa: CASSFGVPNTEAFF
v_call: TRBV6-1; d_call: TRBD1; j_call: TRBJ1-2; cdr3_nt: TGTGCCAGCAAACGGGACAGTGGTTATGGCTACACCTTC; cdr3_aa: CASKRDSGYGYTF
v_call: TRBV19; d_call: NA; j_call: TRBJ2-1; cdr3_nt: TGTGCCAGTAGTATAAGGGGCGGCCGGTACAATGAGCAGTTCTTC; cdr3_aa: CASSIRGGRYNEQFF
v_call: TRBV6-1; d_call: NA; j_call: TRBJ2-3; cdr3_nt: TGTGCCAGCAGTCTACCGGGACGAGAGGCAGATACGCAGTATTTT; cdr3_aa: CASSLPGREADTQYF
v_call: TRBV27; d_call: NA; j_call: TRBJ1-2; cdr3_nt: TGTGCCAGCAGCCCGTCTCCGACAGCTTTCTATGGCTACACCTTC; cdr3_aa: CASSPSPTAFYGYTF
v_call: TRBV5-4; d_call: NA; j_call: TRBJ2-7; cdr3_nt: TGTGCCAGCAGCTTGGTCCGGGACTCCTACGAGCAGTACTTC; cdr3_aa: CASSLVRDSYEQYF